A single sample gave rise to the 17 T cell receptor beta chains below, sequenced in a study of Ad26.COV2.S vaccination and SARS-CoV-2 variants (dated by TCRdb to the early 2020s). Library creation used the immunoSEQ multiplex PCR assay. TCRdb obtained this table from immuneACCESS and retained in-frame rearrangements with V and J assigned. These tables miss some clones; where compared with another copy, unresolved V genes account for less than half of the shortfall, and the remainder is unexplained. Within this sample are around 340,000 clones, with approximately 86% of them counted one time only. The biggest ten clones account for around 11% of the sample. Per the publication, the treatment or condition label means: around 19 received Ad26.COV2.S at low or high dose, single or two shots; about 5 received placebo; per-sample allocation not given. Repertoires of vaccine and placebo recipients were sequenced from samples collected on day 63 after the first injection.

The sequencing used peripheral blood, collected in a trial of Ad26.COV2.S vaccine versus placebo. The receptors come from a person between 18 and 59 years old who received the Ad26.COV2.S COVID-19 vaccine or a placebo.

V and J are TRBV10-3 and TRBJ1-2; a weak D match, TRBD1 (6 bases). CDR1 is ENHRY, CDR2 SYGVKD, per germline. The CDR3 runs to 12 residues. V was clipped by 6 bases and J by 3 bases, with 8 bases between them. DNA for the CDR3: TGTGCCATCAGCCGGACAGACTATGGCTACACCTTC. Amino acids: CAISRTDYGYTF.

V is TRBV5-1 and J is TRBJ1-1, with 8 nucleotides matching TRBD1. The junction had 4 bases not matched to a gene; V was cut back by 4 bases and J by 5 bases. The CDR3 is 13 residues long. Germline CDR1 is SGHRS and CDR2 is YFSETQ. The CDR3 DNA reads as TGCGCCAGCAGCCTAGACAGGGGTACTGAAGCTTTCTTT. This translates into CASSLDRGTEAFF.

The gene calls are TRBV24-1 and TRBJ2-7; D possibly matches TRBD1 or TRBD2 (5 bases each). CDR3 size: 16 residues. Germline V gene data show CDR1 as KGHDR and CDR2 as SFDVKD. The V gene lost 0 bases and the J gene lost 2 bases, with 13 bases spanning the gap. CDR3 DNA sequence: TGTGCCACCAGTGATTTGCATCAGAGAGGGGCCTACGAGCAGTACTTC. It yields the protein CATSDLHQRGAYEQYF.

This chain joins TRBV2 and TRBJ2-7; D gene unclear. The ends were cut back, 2 bases at V and 6 bases at J, with 14 bases in the middle. The CDR3 totals 14 residues. CDR1 and CDR2 (germline): SNHLY, FYNNEI. In DNA form, the CDR3 reads TGTGCCAGCAGTGAAAGGGCCGGCCCGGTCGAGCAGTACTTC. It is translated as CASSERAGPVEQYF.

This clone appeared once. This chain uses TRBV5-4 with TRBJ1-2, with a weak D call TRBD1 (5 bases). This CDR3 is 17 amino acids long. Germline loops: CDR1 SGHNT, CDR2 YYREEE (reference sequence). V was clipped by 0 bases and J by 3 bases, with 18 bases between them. This CDR3 reads CASSLESLRGAYYGYTF. The CDR3 DNA reads as TGTGCCAGCAGCTTGGAATCCTTGAGGGGCGCCTACTATGGCTACACCTTC.

This rearrangement joins TRBV4-3 to TRBJ1-6; 8 bases are a match to TRBD1. The CDR3 covers 17 residues. CDR1 and CDR2 from the germline V gene are LGHNA and YSLEER. The V segment lost 0 bases and the J segment 2 bases; nucleotides outside the gene matches: 3. Here the CDR3 DNA reads TGCGCCAGCAGCCAAGACAGGGGGCTTGCCTATAATTCACCCCTCCACTTT. Its protein product is CASSQDRGLAYNSPLHF.

The V call is TRBV5-1, the J call TRBJ2-7, with TRBD2 identical over 12 bases. The CDR3 is 17 amino acids. Germline lookup yields CDR1 SGHRS and CDR2 YFSETQ. Germline trimming cut 4 bases from V and 0 bases from J; bases unmatched to any gene: 8. The CDR3 reads CASSRLAGGPLSYEQYF. The DNA for the CDR3 is TGCGCCAGCAGCCGCCTAGCGGGGGGGCCTCTCTCCTACGAGCAGTACTTC.

This clone was seen only once. The chain employs TRBV3-1 (or the pseudogene TRBV3-2) and TRBJ2-5, with 10 bases identical to TRBD2. V dropped 1 base and J dropped 5; count of bases not matched to a gene: 10. The germline V gene encodes CDR1 LGHDT and CDR2 YNNKEL (reference sequence). This CDR3 region has 17 residues. DNA of the CDR3: TGTGCCAGCAGCCAAGTTACTAGCGGGGCCCAGCGGGAGACCCAGTACTTC. It specifies CASSQVTSGAQRETQYF.

V and J are TRBV7-2 and TRBJ2-2; the D is unclear. Germline CDR1 SGHTA, CDR2 FQGNSA. The CDR3 is made up of 13 amino acids. Trimming took 5 bases from V and 6 from J, leaving 10 bases between them. The CDR3 is CASSPFAPGELFF. The CDR3, as DNA: TGTGCCAGCAGCCCCTTTGCTCCCGGGGAGCTGTTTTTT.

This clone has a handful of counts. This chain connects TRBV4-2 to TRBJ1-2; 9 nucleotides agree with TRBD1. Germline CDR1 LGHNA, CDR2 YNFKEQ. Trimming took 3 bases from V and 4 from J; bases not matched to a gene: 6. The CDR3 extends over 15 amino acids. This CDR3 reads CASSQDRGTTYGYTF. DNA for the CDR3: TGTGCCAGCAGCCAGGACAGGGGTACGACCTATGGCTACACCTTC.

The V and J genes are TRBV24-1 and TRBJ2-1; weak D call: TRBD2 (6 bases). The ends were cut back, 9 bases at V and 11 bases at J, with 22 bases in the middle. Germline CDR1 is KGHDR and CDR2 is SFDVKD. The CDR3 has 14 amino acids. This CDR3 reads CATSKGASGPQQFF. The CDR3 DNA sequence: TGTGCCACCTCAAAAGGGGCCAGCGGGCCCCAGCAGTTCTTC.

V and J are TRBV21-1 and TRBJ2-4; the D call in the table, TRBD1, was not verified against the DNA. TRBV21-1 is marked as a pseudogene. The CDR3 has 17 residues. This chain's CDR3 is CASSPATGPQGKNIQYF. As DNA, the CDR3 is TGTGCCAGCAGCCCAGCGACAGGGCCCCAGGGCAAAAACATTCAGTACTTC.

The genes are TRBV3-1 (or the pseudogene TRBV3-2) and TRBJ2-1, with TRBD2 matching 9 bases. The CDR3 contains 15 residues. Germline trimming cut 1 base from V and 6 bases from J; bases unmatched to any gene: 4. Germline V gives CDR1 LGHDT, CDR2 YNNKEL (reference sequence). As DNA, the CDR3 is TGTGCCAGCAGCCAAGGAGCGGGAGGTGCCAATGAGCAGTTCTTC. It specifies CASSQGAGGANEQFF.

The chain joins TRBV28 to TRBJ1-4; TRBD1 is a possible D gene (6 bases). Per germline, CDR1 MDHEN and CDR2 SYDVKM. Trimming shortened V by 5 bases and J by 3 bases, and 19 bases separated the two germline ends. The length of the CDR3 is 17 residues. Here the CDR3 DNA reads TGTGCCAGCAGTCCTCGGGGGGGGCACCCCCCTAATGAAAAACTGTTTTTT. This encodes CASSPRGGHPPNEKLFF.

The gene calls are TRBV28 and TRBJ2-5; 8 positions match TRBD1. Unmatched junction bases numbered 7, after V lost 5 bases and J lost 2 bases. The CDR3 extends over 15 amino acids. Germline V gene sequence: CDR1 MDHEN, CDR2 SYDVKM. The CDR3 nucleotides are TGTGCCAGCAGTACCGGACAGGGTAGTCAAGAGACCCAGTACTTC. Translated, it gives CASSTGQGSQETQYF.

The rearrangement links TRBV9 to TRBJ2-7; 9 positions match TRBD2. The J segment lost 2 bases and the V segment lost 2 bases, leaving 5 bases of the junction unmatched. The V gene's germline CDR1 is SGDLS and CDR2 YYNGEE. The CDR3 is made up of 15 amino acids. The CDR3 spells CASSVSSGNTYEQYF. Here the CDR3 DNA reads TGTGCCAGCAGCGTTTCTAGCGGGAATACCTACGAGCAGTACTTC.

The chain recombines TRBV7-3 with TRBJ2-5; D gene unclear. CDR3 size: 13 residues. V shed 0 bases and J shed 2 bases, with 4 bases lying between them. The germline V gene encodes CDR1 SGHTA and CDR2 FQGTGA. The CDR3 region has the DNA TGTGCCAGCAGCTTAACCCCGCAAGAGACCCAGTACTTC. Amino acids: CASSLTPQETQYF.